This TCR beta chain emerged from a study of cytomegalovirus exposure and HLA in healthy donors. Study overall: Of all 400 or so donors who were genotyped, 70% to 85% belonged to the Caucasian-associated ancestry cluster.

The CDR3 length is 13 residues. Germline V gives CDR1 MNHEY, CDR2 SVGAGI. Deletions cut 8 bases from V and 4 bases from J, with 15 bases between. The sample holds one count of this clone. PCR was performed using 60 Vbeta and 13 Jbeta primers. Profiling relied on immunoSEQ multiplex PCR, and the TCRdb table lists in-frame clones only, not all of them. The data hold some 140,000 clones, with roughly 70% observed a single time. This rearrangement joins TRBV6-5 to TRBJ2-7; D possibly corresponds to TRBD2 (6 bases). The sequencing sample was made of PBMCs. The receptor was isolated from a man aged 35 to 55 in good health and CMV-seronegative. CDR3 loop: CASRESELYEQYF. The CDR3 coding sequence is TGTGCCAGCCGGGAGTCGGAACTGTACGAGCAGTACTTC.